This T cell receptor (beta chain) was documented in a study of regulatory T cells in long-lasting Graves disease. Study-wide points: Persistent patients had more shared public clonotypes (under 3,000) than new patients (approximately 920).

CDR3 regions were amplified by Arm-PCR using iRepertoire HTBI primers to build TCR beta libraries. TCRdb re-called the multiplex PCR reads through MiXCR, storing one row per CDR3 protein. Among 320,000 or so distinct CDR3 sequences listed, approximately 20% were seen once. The CDR3 loop spans 11 amino acids. The germline CDR1 and CDR2 sequences are GTSNPN and SVGIG (reference sequence). Sample time point: newly diagnosed GD, antithyroid drugs for less than 3 months. The TCR library was made from RNA extracted from PBMCs. Of note for this clonotype: Its antigen is unidentified. Being one base from a much bigger clone, this may be a read error.

The chain carries TRBV30 and TRBJ1-5, with D hard to call. This clonotype originated in a female donor with Graves disease. The source material was peripheral blood mononuclear cells (PBMCs), sampled at new diagnosis, from a patient treated with antithyroid drugs. CDR3 bases: TGTGCCTGGGGCGCTAATCCGCCCCAGCATTTT. It encodes CAWGANPPQHF.